This T cell receptor beta chain was identified in a study of blood T cell repertoires in COVID-19. Study in general: Some COVID-19 samples were acute and others convalescent; all came from the United States, Italy and Spain. T cells, B-cell-depleted T cells, or PBMCs provided the cDNA or gDNA that served as material.

Trimming removed 2 bases at V and 3 bases at J, with 8 bases between. The CDR3 totals 14 residues. Looked up from germline, CDR1 is SEHNR and CDR2 is FQNEAQ (reference sequence). The authors' processing: Estimation of nucleated cell counts relied on the amplification of reference gene primers. Here immunoSEQ multiplex PCR was the method, and the copy in TCRdb shows in-frame clones only, minus some. V and J calls and clone size are as listed in that table; D and trimming were resolved from the DNA. This sample has a few hundred thousand clones; roughly 90% occur once, and the top ten carry 0.9% to 1%.

Sequenced: peripheral blood. V usage is TRBV7-9 and J usage is TRBJ2-1; D unclear. The receptor was derived from a woman aged 40-49 years who had recovered from COVID-19. In nucleotides, the CDR3 is TGTGCCAGCAGCTTATCGGCTAGCTACAATGAGCAGTTCTTC. This gives the protein CASSLSASYNEQFF.